The source of this T cell receptor (beta chain) is a study of T cell repertoires in cytomegalovirus infection. Overall study findings and caveats: Cumulative frequency (of public TCR beta family members) identified carriers of CMV plus the relevant HLA.

TCRdb used MiXCR to reprocess the reads, holding one entry per CDR3 protein. In the table there are around 770,000 distinct CDR3 sequences, under 35% of which are singletons. Per the germline V gene, CDR1 is MNHNS and CDR2 is SASEGT. This CDR3 contains 18 residues. J lost 0 bases, V lost 3 bases, and 9 bases had no gene match. This clonotype was counted between two and nine times. Its antigen is as yet unknown. The chain has TRBV6-1 and TRBJ2-4; TRBD2 agrees at 9 bases. This sequence originates from a human donor in good health (CMV status not recorded). Some clones in this sample may be carry-over from other donors' samples. The material sequenced was cultured CD8+ T cells from PBMCs, taken from culture after CMV antigen stimulation. The CDR3 bases are TGTGCCAGCAGTGATCAGCGGGGGGCCCTAGTAGCCAAAAACATTCAGTACTTC. Amino acid sequence: CASSDQRGALVAKNIQYF.